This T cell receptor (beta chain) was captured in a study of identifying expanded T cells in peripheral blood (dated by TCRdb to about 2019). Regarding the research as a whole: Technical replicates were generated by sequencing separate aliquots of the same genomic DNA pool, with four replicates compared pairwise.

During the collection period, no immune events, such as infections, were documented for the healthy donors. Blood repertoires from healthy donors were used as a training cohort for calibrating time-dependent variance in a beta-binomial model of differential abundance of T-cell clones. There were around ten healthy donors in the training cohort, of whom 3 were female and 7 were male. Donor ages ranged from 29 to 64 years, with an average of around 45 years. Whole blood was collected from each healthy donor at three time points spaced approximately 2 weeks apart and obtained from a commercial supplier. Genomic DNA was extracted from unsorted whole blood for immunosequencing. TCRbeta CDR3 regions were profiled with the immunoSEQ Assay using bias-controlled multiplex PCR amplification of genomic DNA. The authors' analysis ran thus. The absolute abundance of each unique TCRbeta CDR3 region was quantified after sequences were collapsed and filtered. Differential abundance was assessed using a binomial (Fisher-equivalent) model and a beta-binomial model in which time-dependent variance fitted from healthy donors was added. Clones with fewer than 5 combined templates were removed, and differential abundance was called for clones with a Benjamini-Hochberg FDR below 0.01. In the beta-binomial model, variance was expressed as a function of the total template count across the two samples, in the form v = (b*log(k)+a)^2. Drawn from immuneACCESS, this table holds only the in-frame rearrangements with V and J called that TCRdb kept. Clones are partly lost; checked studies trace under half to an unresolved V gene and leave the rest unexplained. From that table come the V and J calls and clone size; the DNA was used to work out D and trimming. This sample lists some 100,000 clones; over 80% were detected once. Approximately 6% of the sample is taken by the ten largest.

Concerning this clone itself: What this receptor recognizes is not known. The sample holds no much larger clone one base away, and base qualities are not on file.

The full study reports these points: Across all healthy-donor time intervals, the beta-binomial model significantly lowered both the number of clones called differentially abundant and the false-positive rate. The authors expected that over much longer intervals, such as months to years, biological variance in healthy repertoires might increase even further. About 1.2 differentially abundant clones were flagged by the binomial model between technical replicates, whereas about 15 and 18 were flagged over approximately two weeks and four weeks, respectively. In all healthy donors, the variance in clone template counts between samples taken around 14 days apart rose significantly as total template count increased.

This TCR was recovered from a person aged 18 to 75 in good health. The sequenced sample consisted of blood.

Here the CDR3 is given as CASHSVGELFF. The nucleotide sequence reads TGTGCCAGTCACTCTGTCGGGGAGCTGTTTTTT. The chain was built from TRBV19 and TRBJ2-2; confidence is insufficient to name the D gene. V is pared back by 8 bases and J by 7 bases, with 8 bases lying between the germline termini. Spanning cysteine to phenylalanine, the CDR3 consists of 11 amino acids. The read is trimmed to its CDR3 DNA, 33 bases read in frame from base 1. According to the germline V gene (reference sequence), CDR1 reads LNHDA and CDR2 reads SQIVND.